This T cell receptor beta chain came from a study of Ad26.COV2.S vaccination and SARS-CoV-2 variants. As to treatment: some 20 received Ad26.COV2.S at low or high dose, single or two shots; 5 received placebo; per-sample allocation not given. Samples analyzed were those drawn on day 63 after the first vaccine or placebo injection. This adult donor, from Boston, was 18-55 years old. CDR1 and CDR2 from the germline V gene are MNHNS and SASEGT. This CDR3 is built from 16 residues. V was pared by 4 bases and J by 2 bases, with 9 bases of the junction left unmatched. The protocol was immunoSEQ multiplex PCR, while the TCRdb copy is restricted to in-frame clones and leaves out a portion. The sample has hundreds of thousands of clones, approximately 81% seen once; the top ten hold 2.5% to 3.5%.

The TCR originated in a person between 18 and 65 years old who received the Ad26.COV2.S COVID-19 vaccine or a placebo. The material was peripheral blood, obtained in a trial of Ad26.COV2.S vaccine versus placebo. The chain recombines TRBV6-1 with TRBJ2-7; TRBD1 matches at 9 bases. The CDR3 protein is CASSGTGVWSPYEQYF. In DNA form, the CDR3 reads TGTGCCAGCAGTGGGACAGGGGTATGGTCCCCCTACGAGCAGTACTTC.